This T cell receptor beta chain emerged from a study of Graves' ophthalmopathy and Graves' hyperthyroidism. CDR3 regions of TCR beta were amplified from RNA transcripts. HTBI primers were employed in first-round RT-PCR, then a second-round multiplex PCR followed. MiXCR, run by TCRdb on the multiplex PCR reads, gives a single entry per CDR3 protein. This sample carries 500,000 to 600,000 distinct CDR3 sequences, approximately 35% of them seen once, and the ten largest clones take around 4.6%. Germline CDR1 reads DFQATT; CDR2 reads SNEGSKA (reference sequence). The CDR3 spans 15 residues. V gave up 1 base and J gave up 0 bases, with 10 bases separating them.

V and J are TRBV20-1 and TRBJ2-1; D possibly corresponds to TRBD1 (5 bases). The TCR originated in an adult man with Graves' hyperthyroidism. Sequenced sample: peripheral blood or thyroid tissue (not recorded which). For the CDR3, the DNA is TGCAGTGCTAGAGTTCAGGGAACCTCCTACAATGAGCAGTTCTTC. Translation gives CSARVQGTSYNEQFF.